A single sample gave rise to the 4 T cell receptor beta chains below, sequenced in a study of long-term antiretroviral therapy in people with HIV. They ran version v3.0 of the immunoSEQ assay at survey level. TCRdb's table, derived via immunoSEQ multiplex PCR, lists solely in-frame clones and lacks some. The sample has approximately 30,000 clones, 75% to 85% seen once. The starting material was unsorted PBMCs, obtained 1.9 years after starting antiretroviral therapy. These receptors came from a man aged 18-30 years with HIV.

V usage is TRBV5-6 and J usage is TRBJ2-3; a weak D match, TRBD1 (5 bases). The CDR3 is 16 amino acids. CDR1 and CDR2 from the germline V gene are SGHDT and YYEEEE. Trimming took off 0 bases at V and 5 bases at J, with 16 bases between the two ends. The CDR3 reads CASSLDRYLVVDTQYF. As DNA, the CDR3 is TGTGCCAGCAGCTTGGACAGGTACCTAGTCGTAGATACGCAGTATTTT.

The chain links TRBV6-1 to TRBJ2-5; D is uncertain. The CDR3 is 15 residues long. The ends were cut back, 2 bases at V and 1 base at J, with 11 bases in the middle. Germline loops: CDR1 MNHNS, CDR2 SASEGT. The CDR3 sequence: CASSELPDSQETQYF. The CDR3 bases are TGTGCCAGCAGTGAACTTCCGGATTCCCAAGAGACCCAGTACTTC.

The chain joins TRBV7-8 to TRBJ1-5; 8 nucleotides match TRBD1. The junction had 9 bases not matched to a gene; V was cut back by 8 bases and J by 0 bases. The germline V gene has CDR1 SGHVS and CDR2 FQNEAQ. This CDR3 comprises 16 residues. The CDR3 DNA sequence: TGTGCCAGCGGCGGACAGGGAACCGCTAGCAATCAGCCCCAGCATTTT. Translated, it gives CASGGQGTASNQPQHF.

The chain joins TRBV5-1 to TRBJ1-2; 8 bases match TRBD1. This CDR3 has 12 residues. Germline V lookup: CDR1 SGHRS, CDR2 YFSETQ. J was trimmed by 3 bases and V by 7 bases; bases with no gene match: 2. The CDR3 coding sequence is TGCGCCAGCGGGGGACAGGACTATGGCTACACCTTC. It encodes CASGGQDYGYTF.